These 8 T cell receptor beta chains were sequenced from one sample in a study of shared clonotypes between healthy human individuals. Repertoires were generated with immunoSEQ multiplex PCR, while TCRdb's copy carries only in-frame clones and drops some. The sample carries about 190,000 clones, approximately 60% recorded once. The material sequenced was memory CD4+ T cells sorted from blood. As for subset: CD45RA-negative fraction. These receptors all come from a man aged 30 to 45 in good health.

With respect to this clone: This sample also contains other DNA sequences that code for the same CDR3. The CDR3 loop reads CASSLAGQGQGEQYF. CDR3 nucleotides: TGTGCCAGCAGCTTAGCGGGACAGGGGCAAGGCGAGCAGTACTTC. The chain is built from TRBV11-2 and TRBJ2-7, with 10 bases that match TRBD1. After removal of 1 base from V and 6 bases from J, the junction contained 6 bases not matched to a gene. Germline V lookup: CDR1 SGHAT, CDR2 FQNNGV. The CDR3 extends over 15 amino acids. The variable domain in full, with the rest retrieved from reference TRBV11-2 and TRBJ2-7, is EAGVAQSPRYKIIEKRQSVAFWCNPISGHATLYWYQQILGQGPKLLIQFQNNGVVDDSQLPKDRFSAERLKGVDSTLKIQPAKLEDSAVYLCASSLAGQGQGEQYFGPGTRLTVT.

The chain links TRBV7-2 to TRBJ2-4, with 7 bases lining up with TRBD2. This CDR3 region has 20 residues. V lost 0 bases, J lost 0 bases, and 14 bases stayed unmatched. Germline CDR1 SGHTA, CDR2 FQGNSA. The CDR3 DNA reads as TGTGCCAGCAGCTTAGCGACGGCGGGCGCTAGCGGTCAAGCCAAAAACATTCAGTACTTC. Its protein product is CASSLATAGASGQAKNIQYF.

This clone was counted many times. V gene TRBV6-6 combines with J gene TRBJ2-1; the match to TRBD2 covers 7 bases. The CDR3 is 16 residues long. Germline CDR1 MNHNY, CDR2 SVGAGI (reference sequence). Trimming removed 0 bases from V and 0 bases from J; junction bases left unmatched: 2. As DNA, the CDR3 is TGTGCCAGCAGTTACTCGCGGGGGAGCTCCTACAATGAGCAGTTCTTC. This codes for CASSYSRGSSYNEQFF.

There are a few counts of this clone. The genes are TRBV4-2 and TRBJ2-5; D is uncertain. CDR3 size: 14 residues. Germline V gene lookup returns CDR1 LGHNA and CDR2 YNFKEQ. Deletions cut 0 bases from V and 1 base from J, with 6 bases between. The CDR3 protein is CASSQDVVQETQYF. The CDR3 nucleotides are TGTGCCAGCAGCCAAGACGTAGTCCAAGAGACCCAGTACTTC.

As for this clone: This is likely an artifact of a read error, given a far larger clone one base away. The same CDR3 is also encoded by other DNA sequences in this sample. The chain has TRBV5-1 and TRBJ1-1, with D hard to call. This CDR3 comprises 14 residues. Germline CDR1 reads SGHRS; CDR2 reads YFSETQ. For the CDR3, the DNA is TGTGCCAGCAGCGTATTGGGGTTGGGCACTGAAGCTTTCTTT. This gives the protein CASSVLGLGTEAFF.

The V call is TRBV5-1, the J call TRBJ2-7; 8 bases align to TRBD2. The CDR3 runs to 14 residues. Unmatched junction bases numbered 6, after V lost 1 base and J lost 6 bases. Germline-derived CDR1 and CDR2 are SGHRS and YFSETQ. DNA of the CDR3: TGCGCCAGCAGCTTGCAGCGGGGGCCGGGCGAGCAGTACTTC. Its protein product is CASSLQRGPGEQYF.

This clone was recorded at least ten times. The V call is TRBV4-1, the J call TRBJ1-1; perhaps TRBD1 as D (5 bases). Trimming removed 0 bases at V and 7 bases at J, with 12 bases between. The CDR3 covers 14 residues. Germline V CDR1 and CDR2: MGHRA, YSYEKL. The CDR3 nucleotides read TGCGCCAGCAGCCAAGATCAGGAGGGACGTGAAGCTTTCTTT. Translation gives CASSQDQEGREAFF.

The table lists this clone with a count of one. In DNA form, the CDR3 reads TGTGCCAGCAGTCGTAGATCTCTACAGGGGAGTCAGGGCGAGACCCAGTACTTC. The encoded protein is CASSRRSLQGSQGETQYF. The chain links TRBV28 to TRBJ2-5; 7 positions agree with TRBD1. The germline CDR1 and CDR2 sequences are MDHEN and SYDVKM. Unmatched junction bases numbered 20, after V lost 5 bases and J lost 5 bases. CDR3 length: 18 residues.